Shown below are 7 T cell receptor beta chains from a single sample sequenced in a study of blood T cell repertoires in COVID-19. Clones were read by immunoSEQ multiplex PCR, and TCRdb kept only the in-frame ones, dropping some. The sample lists under 200,000 clones, about 90% occurring once. The sequenced material came from peripheral blood. These receptors originate from a man between 60 and 75 years old with active or convalescent COVID-19.

V and J are TRBV18 and TRBJ1-2; maybe TRBD1 (6 bases). Germline V lookup: CDR1 KGHSH, CDR2 LQKENI. The V end was cut by 6 bases, the J end by 4 bases, with 12 bases between. CDR3 length equals 13 residues. The CDR3 region is CASSRGGSYGYTF. CDR3 in DNA: TGTGCCAGCTCCAGAGGGGGATCCTATGGCTACACCTTC.

The chain couples TRBV5-5 to TRBJ2-5; 7 nucleotides agree with TRBD1. The CDR3 spans 13 residues. The germline CDR1 and CDR2 sequences are SGHKS and YYEKEE (reference sequence). The junction had 5 bases not matched to a gene; V was cut back by 2 bases and J by 7 bases. CDR3 nucleotides: TGTGCCAGCAGCTTCGACAGGGCAGGGACCCAGTACTTC. Protein product: CASSFDRAGTQYF.

The gene calls are TRBV25-1 and TRBJ1-3; 8 bases map to TRBD1. The CDR3 consists of 13 residues. Germline-derived CDR1 and CDR2 are MGHDK and SYGVNS. The trim removed 6 bases at V and 6 bases at J, leaving 4 bases unmatched. CDR3 in DNA: TGTGCCAGCAGCCAGACAGGGGCAAACACCATATATTTT. Amino acid sequence: CASSQTGANTIYF.

The V and J genes are TRBV6-5 and TRBJ2-7; 9 bases match TRBD1. V lost 8 bases, J lost 2 bases, and 4 bases stayed unmatched. The CDR3 contains 13 residues. CDR1 and CDR2 (germline): MNHEY, SVGAGI. The CDR3 loop is CASQGDRAYEQYF. In nucleotides, the CDR3 is TGTGCCAGCCAGGGGGACAGGGCCTACGAGCAGTACTTC.

The chain has TRBV5-1 and TRBJ1-1; D unresolved. Germline V lookup: CDR1 SGHRS, CDR2 YFSETQ. This CDR3 has 13 amino acids. V lost 2 bases to trimming and J lost 1 base, with 6 bases between them. The CDR3 loop is CASSLERNTEAFF. The CDR3 coding sequence is TGCGCCAGCAGCTTAGAGCGGAACACTGAAGCTTTCTTT. Variable domain in full (rest from reference TRBV5-1 and TRBJ1-1): KAGVTQTPRYLIKTRGQQVTLSCSPISGHRSVSWYQQTPGQGLQFLFEYFSETQRNKGNFPGRFSGRQFSNSRSEMNVSTLELGDSALYLCASSLERNTEAFFGQGTRLTVV.

V is TRBV18 and J is TRBJ1-4, with TRBD1 as a possible D gene (6 bases). V was pared by 2 bases and J by 3 bases, with 10 bases between. The CDR3 spans 15 residues. Germline V gene sequence: CDR1 KGHSH, CDR2 LQKENI. Written as DNA, the CDR3 is TGTGCCAGCTCACCAATACAGGGCCCTAATGAAAAACTGTTTTTT. It codes for CASSPIQGPNEKLFF.

The chain links TRBV7-9 to TRBJ1-1; 7 nucleotides agree with TRBD1. The CDR3 totals 12 residues. The J segment lost 7 bases and the V segment lost 4 bases, leaving 3 bases of the junction unmatched. Germline CDR1 SEHNR, CDR2 FQNEAQ (reference sequence). CDR3 DNA sequence: TGTGCCAGCAGCTCACAGGGGATTGAAGCTTTCTTT. Amino acid sequence: CASSSQGIEAFF.